Listed below are T cell receptor beta chains from one sample, sequenced in a study of cytomegalovirus exposure and HLA in healthy donors. Measured with immunoSEQ multiplex PCR; TCRdb has only the in-frame clones, and not every one. The sample includes under 250,000 clones, about 78% seen only once; the top ten take just under 3%. Source material: PBMCs. These receptors came from a woman aged 25 to 39 in good health and CMV-seronegative. Each CDR3 is given with its conserved first and last residue. Each record gives: V gene, D gene, clone size, J gene, CDR3 DNA, CDR3 protein. A D gene is named only where the DNA matches it firmly. Size values are once, few and many counts, or a class for expanded clones, and some rows have none.

v_call: TRBV27; d_call: NA; clone_size: once; j_call: TRBJ2-5; cdr3_nt: TGTGCCAGCAGTGGGGTTAGGGGGGAGACCCAGTACTTC; cdr3_aa: CASSGVRGETQYF
v_call: TRBV21-1; d_call: NA; clone_size: NA; j_call: TRBJ1-2; cdr3_nt: TGTGCCAGCAGCAAAGGAGGTAACTATGGCTACACCTTC; cdr3_aa: CASSKGGNYGYTF
v_call: TRBV5-4; d_call: TRBD2; clone_size: NA; j_call: TRBJ2-1; cdr3_nt: TGTGCCAGCAGCCATCTAGCGGGAGGGCCCGACAATGAGCAGTTCTTC; cdr3_aa: CASSHLAGGPDNEQFF
v_call: TRBV27; d_call: TRBD2; clone_size: once; j_call: TRBJ2-7; cdr3_nt: TGTGCCAGCAGTCCTCTTCTAGCGGGAGGGCCACGTGAGCAGTACTTC; cdr3_aa: CASSPLLAGGPREQYF
v_call: TRBV9; d_call: NA; clone_size: few; j_call: TRBJ2-3; cdr3_nt: TGTGCCAGCAGCGCCCGTCAGGGCTCGGATACGCAGTATTTT; cdr3_aa: CASSARQGSDTQYF
v_call: TRBV6-1; d_call: NA; clone_size: NA; j_call: TRBJ1-5; cdr3_nt: TGTGCCAGCAGGAGATCTAGCAATCAGCCCCAGCATTTT; cdr3_aa: CASRRSSNQPQHF
v_call: TRBV19; d_call: TRBD1; clone_size: few; j_call: TRBJ1-1; cdr3_nt: TGTGCCAGTAGGGGACAGCTGAACACTGAAGCTTTCTTT; cdr3_aa: CASRGQLNTEAFF
v_call: TRBV2; d_call: TRBD1; clone_size: NA; j_call: TRBJ2-7; cdr3_nt: TGTGCCAGTACCCGGGACAGGGCACTGGCGGGGATCTACGAGCAGTACTTC; cdr3_aa: CASTRDRALAGIYEQYF
v_call: TRBV28; d_call: NA; clone_size: NA; j_call: TRBJ2-2; cdr3_nt: TGTGCCAGCAGTCGGAGTACCGGGGAGCTGTTTTTT; cdr3_aa: CASSRSTGELFF
v_call: TRBV7-8; d_call: TRBD1; clone_size: NA; j_call: TRBJ1-2; cdr3_nt: TGTGCCAGCAGCTTAGACAGGGGAACGGTCTATGGCTACACCTTC; cdr3_aa: CASSLDRGTVYGYTF
v_call: TRBV7-9; d_call: TRBD1; clone_size: NA; j_call: TRBJ2-3; cdr3_nt: TGTGCCAGCAGCTTAGGGGACAGGGGGCGCGCAGATACGCAGTATTTT; cdr3_aa: CASSLGDRGRADTQYF
v_call: TRBV6-5; d_call: NA; clone_size: NA; j_call: TRBJ2-7; cdr3_nt: TGTGCCAGTTGGGACACAGGAAACGAGCAGTACTTC; cdr3_aa: CASWDTGNEQYF
v_call: TRBV9; d_call: NA; clone_size: NA; j_call: TRBJ2-7; cdr3_nt: TGTGCCAGCAGCTTAACAGGGAGCTCCTACGAGCAGTACTTC; cdr3_aa: CASSLTGSSYEQYF
v_call: TRBV9; d_call: TRBD2; clone_size: NA; j_call: TRBJ2-3; cdr3_nt: TGTGCCAGCAGCGTACGCGGGAGGGCCGGCACAGATACGCAGTATTTT; cdr3_aa: CASSVRGRAGTDTQYF
v_call: TRBV27; d_call: NA; clone_size: few; j_call: TRBJ1-4; cdr3_nt: TGTGCCAGCAGTTTATTTGGGGGCGCACGTGAAAAACTGTTTTTT; cdr3_aa: CASSLFGGAREKLFF
v_call: TRBV28; d_call: NA; clone_size: once; j_call: TRBJ2-3; cdr3_nt: TGTGCCAGCATGGTGGGTGTTAGGGGAGATACGCAGTATTTT; cdr3_aa: CASMVGVRGDTQYF
v_call: TRBV28; d_call: NA; clone_size: NA; j_call: TRBJ2-1; cdr3_nt: TGTGCCAGTTCTCACAATGAGCAGTTCTTC; cdr3_aa: CASSHNEQFF
v_call: TRBV7-9; d_call: NA; clone_size: NA; j_call: TRBJ1-2; cdr3_nt: TGTGCCAGCAGTCCTACAGGGAAGGGATTGGGTGGCTACACCTTC; cdr3_aa: CASSPTGKGLGGYTF
v_call: TRBV2; d_call: TRBD2; clone_size: NA; j_call: TRBJ2-7; cdr3_nt: TGTGCCAGCAAGGTTCGGGGACTAGCGGGAGGTTCTCCCTACGAGCAGTACTTC; cdr3_aa: CASKVRGLAGGSPYEQYF
v_call: TRBV19; d_call: TRBD1; clone_size: NA; j_call: TRBJ2-7; cdr3_nt: TGTGCCAGTAGTAAACTCCAGGGGGACGAGCAGTACTTC; cdr3_aa: CASSKLQGDEQYF
v_call: TRBV6-5; d_call: TRBD2; clone_size: NA; j_call: TRBJ2-7; cdr3_nt: TGTGCCAGCAGTTACTCGGGCGGGAGTGTGACCTACGAGCAGTACTTC; cdr3_aa: CASSYSGGSVTYEQYF
v_call: TRBV28; d_call: NA; clone_size: NA; j_call: TRBJ2-7; cdr3_nt: TGTGCCAGCAGTTTAGGGCAGGGGCCCTACGAGCAGTACTTC; cdr3_aa: CASSLGQGPYEQYF
v_call: TRBV13; d_call: NA; clone_size: NA; j_call: TRBJ2-7; cdr3_nt: TGTGCCAGCAGCTTAACAGGGTCGCGTCACGAGCAGTACTTC; cdr3_aa: CASSLTGSRHEQYF
v_call: TRBV4-1; d_call: TRBD2; clone_size: NA; j_call: TRBJ2-5; cdr3_nt: TGCGCCAGCAGCCAAGCTCGCGGGACTAGCGGGGAAGAGACCCAGTACTTC; cdr3_aa: CASSQARGTSGEETQYF
v_call: TRBV6-1; d_call: NA; clone_size: NA; j_call: TRBJ1-2; cdr3_nt: TGTGCCAGCAGTGGGGGACTTTCGGGCTATGGCTACACCTTC; cdr3_aa: CASSGGLSGYGYTF
v_call: TRBV9; d_call: TRBD2; clone_size: NA; j_call: TRBJ2-7; cdr3_nt: TGTGCCAGCAGCCAGGGACTAGCGGGATCCTACGAGCAGTACTTC; cdr3_aa: CASSQGLAGSYEQYF
v_call: TRBV9; d_call: TRBD1; clone_size: NA; j_call: TRBJ1-4; cdr3_nt: TGTGCCAGCAGCGGCCGACAGGGGAATGAAAAACTGTTTTTT; cdr3_aa: CASSGRQGNEKLFF
v_call: TRBV29-1; d_call: TRBD2; clone_size: NA; j_call: TRBJ2-3; cdr3_nt: TGCAGCGTTGAAAGGAGCGGGGGGTTCGTGGATACGCAGTATTTT; cdr3_aa: CSVERSGGFVDTQYF
v_call: TRBV5-1; d_call: NA; clone_size: NA; j_call: TRBJ1-2; cdr3_nt: TGCGCCAGCAGCTTGGACAGGGAGAGTGGCTACCCCTTC; cdr3_aa: CASSLDRESGYPF
v_call: TRBV10-2; d_call: NA; clone_size: NA; j_call: TRBJ2-7; cdr3_nt: TGCGCCAGCAGCTCGGTACTTTATGACGAGCAGTACTTC; cdr3_aa: CASSSVLYDEQYF
v_call: TRBV2; d_call: NA; clone_size: NA; j_call: TRBJ2-7; cdr3_nt: TGTGCCAGCAGGAAGGTTTCCGGGTTGGACGAGCAGTACTTC; cdr3_aa: CASRKVSGLDEQYF
v_call: TRBV7-9; d_call: TRBD1; clone_size: NA; j_call: TRBJ2-1; cdr3_nt: TGTGCCAGCAGCTTAGGGCGACAGGGGGCCCATGAGCAGTTCTTC; cdr3_aa: CASSLGRQGAHEQFF
v_call: TRBV30; d_call: NA; clone_size: NA; j_call: TRBJ1-2; cdr3_nt: TGTGCCTGGTACTCCGGACGGGGAGTCCCCTATGGCTACACCTTC; cdr3_aa: CAWYSGRGVPYGYTF
v_call: TRBV7-9; d_call: TRBD1; clone_size: once; j_call: TRBJ1-2; cdr3_nt: TGTGCCAGCAGCGCCCACCAGGGGGTTCATGGCTACCCCTTC; cdr3_aa: CASSAHQGVHGYPF
v_call: TRBV6-6; d_call: NA; clone_size: NA; j_call: TRBJ2-5; cdr3_nt: TGTGCCAGCAGGCCAGGGGTGGAAGAGACCCAGTACTTC; cdr3_aa: CASRPGVEETQYF
v_call: TRBV7-9; d_call: TRBD1; clone_size: NA; j_call: TRBJ1-3; cdr3_nt: TGTGCCAGCAGCATTACCGGGACAGGTCTCGCTGGAAACACCATATATTTT; cdr3_aa: CASSITGTGLAGNTIYF
v_call: TRBV10-3; d_call: TRBD1; clone_size: NA; j_call: TRBJ1-3; cdr3_nt: TGTGCCAACCGACAGGGAGCTGGAAACACCATATATTTT; cdr3_aa: CANRQGAGNTIYF
v_call: TRBV4-2; d_call: NA; clone_size: NA; j_call: TRBJ2-7; cdr3_nt: TGTGCCAGCAGCCAAGAACAGCGGGCCTGGTACGAGCAGTACTTC; cdr3_aa: CASSQEQRAWYEQYF
v_call: TRBV18; d_call: TRBD2; clone_size: NA; j_call: TRBJ2-1; cdr3_nt: TGTGCCAGCTCACCGAGACTAGCGGGGGGAGATGAGCAGTTCTTC; cdr3_aa: CASSPRLAGGDEQFF
v_call: TRBV7-8; d_call: NA; clone_size: NA; j_call: TRBJ1-2; cdr3_nt: TGTGCCAGCAGCGTATGGGGACACAATGGCTACACCTTC; cdr3_aa: CASSVWGHNGYTF
v_call: TRBV19; d_call: TRBD2; clone_size: NA; j_call: TRBJ2-1; cdr3_nt: TGTGCCAGTAGTATACTAGCGGGGGGTACTGAGCAGTTCTTC; cdr3_aa: CASSILAGGTEQFF